The rows below give T cell receptor beta chains drawn from one sample of a study of cytomegalovirus exposure and HLA in healthy donors. Sequenced by immunoSEQ multiplex PCR; TCRdb stores in-frame clones only, minus some. The sample shows over 100,000 clones, 63% of them seen only once. The specimen was PBMCs. These receptors came from a man in his forties in good health and CMV-seropositive. Each CDR3 is given with its conserved first and last residue. Fields, in order: J gene, V gene, CDR3 length, clone size, D gene, CDR3 DNA, CDR3 protein. A D gene is named only where the DNA matches it firmly. The listing skips clone size in some rows; elsewhere it reads once, few, many or a size class.

>TRBJ1-2|TRBV29-1|12|once|NA
TGCAGCGTTGGGGAGGGGGACTATGGCTACACCTTC
CSVGEGDYGYTF
>TRBJ1-6|TRBV11-2|12|NA|NA
TGTGCCAGCAGCTGGGGGGACTCACCCCTCCACTTT
CASSWGDSPLHF
>TRBJ2-5|TRBV5-1|13|few|NA
TGCGCCAGCGCAGGGGATTATGGGGAGACCCAGTACTTC
CASAGDYGETQYF
>TRBJ2-7|TRBV5-6|13|NA|NA
TGTGCCAGCAGCTTGCCCACAGAGTACGAGCAGTACTTC
CASSLPTEYEQYF
>TRBJ1-5|TRBV6-6|15|few|TRBD1
TGTGCCAGCAGTTACTTTGGACAGGGGCATCAGCCCCAGCATTTT
CASSYFGQGHQPQHF
>TRBJ2-5|TRBV9|15|NA|NA
TGTGCCAGCAGCGTCGGACAAGGGGGTCAAGAGACCCAGTACTTC
CASSVGQGGQETQYF
>TRBJ1-5|TRBV19|13|NA|NA
TGTGCCAGTAGTATACAACTCAATCAGCCCCAGCATTTT
CASSIQLNQPQHF
>TRBJ1-1|TRBV25-1|13|few|TRBD1
TGTGCCAGCACGGCAGGACAGGGGAGTTTTGCTTTCTTT
CASTAGQGSFAFF
>TRBJ1-3|TRBV28|15|NA|TRBD1
TGTGCCAGCAGACTGGAGGGGGCTTCTGGAAACACCATATATTTT
CASRLEGASGNTIYF
>TRBJ2-7|TRBV11-2|14|NA|NA
TGTGCCAGCAGCTTAGATAATAGTCTCTACGAGCAGTACTTC
CASSLDNSLYEQYF
>TRBJ2-1|TRBV6-5|15|NA|NA
TGTGCCAGCAGTTACTCGGCGCTAGGTCGCAATGAGCAGTTCTTC
CASSYSALGRNEQFF
>TRBJ1-1|TRBV7-2|13|few|NA
TGTGCCAGCAGGTCCTCCGGGACATATGAAGCTTTCTTT
CASRSSGTYEAFF
>TRBJ2-1|TRBV27|16|few|TRBD2
TGTGCCAGCAGTTCTCTGGCTAGCGGGAGATACAATGAGCAGTTCTTC
CASSSLASGRYNEQFF
>TRBJ1-6|TRBV2|15|few|TRBD1
TGTGCCAGCGTATGGACAGGGGCTTCGAGTTCACCCCTCCACTTT
CASVWTGASSSPLHF
>TRBJ2-4|TRBV5-5|15|NA|TRBD1
TGTGCCAGCAGCAGAAGGACAGGGTTTGGAAACATTCAGTACTTC
CASSRRTGFGNIQYF
>TRBJ1-4|TRBV19|13|NA|TRBD1
TGTGCCAGTCGGACAGGGGGATACGAAAAACTGTTTTTT
CASRTGGYEKLFF
>TRBJ1-2|TRBV18|12|NA|NA
TGTGCCAGCTCACCGGGGGGGCAAGGCTACACCTTC
CASSPGGQGYTF
>TRBJ2-3|TRBV19|15|few|TRBD2
TGTGCCAGTAGTGGCGGGACTAGTAATACAGATACGCAGTATTTT
CASSGGTSNTDTQYF
>TRBJ1-2|TRBV29-1|13|NA|TRBD1
TGCAGCGCCCTGGGACAGCTATACTATGGCTACACCTTC
CSALGQLYYGYTF
>TRBJ2-3|TRBV7-3|14|NA|TRBD2
TGTGCCAGCAGCTTAACAGCGGGGTCGGATACGCAGTATTTT
CASSLTAGSDTQYF
>TRBJ1-6|TRBV19|12|NA|NA
TGTGCCAGTAGTCCCGTGAATTCACCCCTCCACTTT
CASSPVNSPLHF
>TRBJ2-5|TRBV27|15|NA|NA
TGTGCCAGCAGTCCCTTTTCGGCAGGGGAAGAGACCCAGTACTTC
CASSPFSAGEETQYF
>TRBJ2-1|TRBV27|15|NA|TRBD1
TGTGCCAGCAGTTTCTTAGGGACAGGGTTGAATGAGCAGTTCTTC
CASSFLGTGLNEQFF
>TRBJ2-7|TRBV7-9|13|few|TRBD2
TGTGCCAGCCGACTAGCGGGAGAGGGCGAGCAGTACTTC
CASRLAGEGEQYF
>TRBJ1-2|TRBV2|13|NA|NA
TGTGCCAGTGGGCTCAGAATGGACTATGGCTACACCTTC
CASGLRMDYGYTF
>TRBJ1-1|TRBV18|16|NA|NA
TGTGCCAGCTCCGTACAAAGACACGGGGGGAACACTGAAGCTTTCTTT
CASSVQRHGGNTEAFF
>TRBJ2-2|TRBV7-3|15|many|NA
TGTGCCAGCAGCTTATACGGGTCGGACACCGGGGAGCTGTTTTTT
CASSLYGSDTGELFF
>TRBJ1-1|TRBV5-5|14|NA|NA
TGTGCCAGCAGCTTGGCCGGTAGATACACTGAAGCTTTCTTT
CASSLAGRYTEAFF
>TRBJ2-7|TRBV6-1|14|few|NA
TGTGCCAGCAGTGAATGGGCCAGCTCCTACGAGCAGTACTTC
CASSEWASSYEQYF
>TRBJ1-2|TRBV10-3|13|once|NA
TGTGCCATAAGGACAGCCGCTAACTATGGCTACACCTTC
CAIRTAANYGYTF
>TRBJ2-7|TRBV28|15|few|NA
TGTGCCAGCACCACCCGTCTCGGGTCCACCTACGAGCAGTACTTC
CASTTRLGSTYEQYF
>TRBJ2-7|TRBV5-1|15|few|TRBD1
TGCGCCAGCAGTCGCTTGGGACAGGGTAACTACGAGCAGTACTTC
CASSRLGQGNYEQYF
>TRBJ2-4|TRBV28|19|NA|TRBD2
TGTGCCAGCAGTTGGGGACTAGCGGGAGGGCTGAGTGCCAAAAACATTCAGTACTTC
CASSWGLAGGLSAKNIQYF
>TRBJ1-2|TRBV2|14|few|NA
TGTGCCAGCAGTGAAGGTCCGGGGAACTATGGCTACACCTTC
CASSEGPGNYGYTF
>TRBJ1-1|TRBV19|12|few|TRBD1
TGTGCCAGTAAGGACAGGGGTACTGAAGCTTTCTTT
CASKDRGTEAFF
>TRBJ1-2|TRBV4-2|13|NA|TRBD1
TGTGCCAGCAGCCAACAGGGGGCGCGGGGCTACACCTTC
CASSQQGARGYTF
>TRBJ1-2|TRBV7-3|15|NA|NA
TGTGCCAGCAGCCCAACCCAGGGAACAAACTATGGCTACACCTTC
CASSPTQGTNYGYTF